One TCR beta chain is described in this entry. Original handling: Amplification from reference gene primers served as the basis for estimated nucleated cell counts. Libraries were prepared by immunoSEQ multiplex PCR; TCRdb keeps only in-frame clonotypes and omits some of them. Clone size and the V and J calls come from that table; the DNA yielded D and trimming. The table includes about 310,000 clones, approximately 87% detected once. The source of the sample is a study of blood T cell repertoires in COVID-19. Study in general: Researchers got acute and convalescent COVID-19 samples from the United States, Italy and Spain. The cDNA or gDNA used as material had been derived from T cells, B-cell-depleted T cells, or PBMCs.

Sequencing was performed on peripheral blood. The sequence derives from a woman in her forties or fifties who had recovered from COVID-19.

As DNA, the CDR3 is TGCGCCAGCAGCCAATCAGCAGACGGGTCACTCCGGGAAAAACTGTTTTTT. This translates into CASSQSADGSLREKLFF. The rearrangement uses TRBV4-3 and TRBJ1-4, with unresolved D. CDR1 is LGHNA and CDR2 is YSLEER in the germline V gene. V was pared by 2 bases and J by 8 bases, with 21 bases between. The CDR3 runs to 17 residues.